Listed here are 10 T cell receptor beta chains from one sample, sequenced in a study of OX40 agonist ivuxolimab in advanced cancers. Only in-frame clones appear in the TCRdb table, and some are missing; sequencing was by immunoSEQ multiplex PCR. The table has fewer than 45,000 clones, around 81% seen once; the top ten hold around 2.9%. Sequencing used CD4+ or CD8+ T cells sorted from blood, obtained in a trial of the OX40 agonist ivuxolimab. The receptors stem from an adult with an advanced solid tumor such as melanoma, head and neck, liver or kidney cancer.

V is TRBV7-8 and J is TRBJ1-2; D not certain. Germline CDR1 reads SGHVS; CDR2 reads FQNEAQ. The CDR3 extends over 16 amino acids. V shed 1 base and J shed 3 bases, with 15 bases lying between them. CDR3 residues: CASSLESNLRDYGYTF. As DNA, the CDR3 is TGTGCCAGCAGCTTAGAGTCGAACCTGAGGGACTATGGCTACACCTTC. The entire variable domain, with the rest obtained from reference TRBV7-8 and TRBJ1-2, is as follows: GAGVSQSPRYKVAKRGQDVALRCDPISGHVSLFWYQQALGQGPEFLTYFQNEAQLDKSGLPSDRFFAERPEGSVSTLKIQRTQQEDSAVYLCASSLESNLRDYGYTFGSGTRLTVV.

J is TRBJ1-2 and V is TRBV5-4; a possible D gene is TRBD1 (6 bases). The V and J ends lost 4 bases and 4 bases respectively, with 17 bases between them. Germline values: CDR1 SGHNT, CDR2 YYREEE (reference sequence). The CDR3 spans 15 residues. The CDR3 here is CASSPTVQGLYGYTF. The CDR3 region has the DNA TGTGCCAGCAGCCCTACCGTTCAGGGGCTCTATGGCTACACCTTC.

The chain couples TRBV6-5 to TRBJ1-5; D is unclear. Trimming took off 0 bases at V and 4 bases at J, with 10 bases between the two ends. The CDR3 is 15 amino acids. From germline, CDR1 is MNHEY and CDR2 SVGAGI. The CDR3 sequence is CASSYSRGLNQPQHF. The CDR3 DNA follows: TGTGCCAGCAGTTACTCGAGAGGGCTGAATCAGCCCCAGCATTTT.

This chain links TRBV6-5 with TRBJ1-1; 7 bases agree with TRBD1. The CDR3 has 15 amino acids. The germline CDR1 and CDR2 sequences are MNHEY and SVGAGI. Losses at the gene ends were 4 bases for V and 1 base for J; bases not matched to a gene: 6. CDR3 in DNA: TGTGCCAGCAGTTTCGGCGACAGGGCGAACACTGAAGCTTTCTTT. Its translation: CASSFGDRANTEAFF.

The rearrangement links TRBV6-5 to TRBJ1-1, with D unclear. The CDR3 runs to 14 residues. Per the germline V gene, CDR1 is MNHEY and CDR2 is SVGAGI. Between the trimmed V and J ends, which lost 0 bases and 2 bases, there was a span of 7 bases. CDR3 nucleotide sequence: TGTGCCAGCAGTTACTCGCGACGTAACACTGAAGCTTTCTTT. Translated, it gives CASSYSRRNTEAFF.

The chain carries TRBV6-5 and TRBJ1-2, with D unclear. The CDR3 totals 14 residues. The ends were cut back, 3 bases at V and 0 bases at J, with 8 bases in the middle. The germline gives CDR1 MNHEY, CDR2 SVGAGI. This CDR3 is CASSYVGANYGYTF. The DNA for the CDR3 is TGTGCCAGCAGTTATGTGGGAGCTAACTATGGCTACACCTTC.

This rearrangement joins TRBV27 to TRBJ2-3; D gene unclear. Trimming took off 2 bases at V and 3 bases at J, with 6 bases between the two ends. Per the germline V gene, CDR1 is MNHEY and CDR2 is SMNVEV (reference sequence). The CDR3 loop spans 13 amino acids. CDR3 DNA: TGTGCCAGCAGTTTACAGGTGACAGATACGCAGTATTTT. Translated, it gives CASSLQVTDTQYF.

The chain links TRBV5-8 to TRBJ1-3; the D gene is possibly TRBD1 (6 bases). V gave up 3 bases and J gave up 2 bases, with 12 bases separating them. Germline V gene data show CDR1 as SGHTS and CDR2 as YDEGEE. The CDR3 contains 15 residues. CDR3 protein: CASSSRGGTGNTIYF. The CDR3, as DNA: TGTGCCAGCAGCTCCCGCGGGGGCACTGGAAACACCATATATTTT.

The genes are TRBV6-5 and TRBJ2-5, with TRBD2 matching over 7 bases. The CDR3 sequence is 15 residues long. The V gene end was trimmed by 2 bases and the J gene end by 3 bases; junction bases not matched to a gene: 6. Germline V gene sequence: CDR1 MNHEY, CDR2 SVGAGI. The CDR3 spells CASSYGEAGKETQYF. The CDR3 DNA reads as TGTGCCAGCAGTTACGGGGAAGCGGGAAAAGAGACCCAGTACTTC.

The CDR3 DNA is TGTGCCACGGTCGATTCCTATGGCTACACCTTC. Residues: CATVDSYGYTF. The V call is TRBV6-1, the J call TRBJ1-2; D remains unclear. CDR1 and CDR2 from the germline V gene are MNHNS and SASEGT. V was shortened by 10 bases and J by 4 bases, with 10 bases between the two germline ends. The CDR3 loop spans 11 amino acids.